The 8 T cell receptor beta chains below all came from one sample that was sequenced in a study of graft-versus-host responses after intestinal transplantation. Some clones are missing from TCRdb's copy, which holds only in-frame ones; the method was immunoSEQ multiplex PCR. The sample records 20,000 to 25,000 clones, roughly 33% being singletons. With around 200,000 irradiated, violet-dye-labeled stimulator cells, around 200,000 CFSE-labeled responder cells were plated. The sequenced sample was alloreactive CD8+ T cells from a mixed lymphocyte reaction culture, obtained before intestinal transplant. Subset described: CFSE-low proliferating T cells sorted from approximately 6-day pre-transplant mixed lymphocyte reaction (GvH or HvG direction). The receptors were sampled from a human patient who received an intestinal transplant.

The CDR3 here is CASSEDLNEQFF. CDR3 bases: TGTGCCAGCAGTGAAGACCTTAATGAGCAGTTCTTC. The chain carries TRBV6-5 and TRBJ2-1, with D unclear. In germline, CDR1 is MNHEY, CDR2 SVGAGI. V gave up 5 bases and J gave up 7 bases, with 9 bases separating them. The CDR3 runs to 12 residues.

The gene calls are TRBV4-1 and TRBJ2-7, with unresolved D. Germline loops: CDR1 MGHRA, CDR2 YSYEKL. The CDR3 is 17 residues long. The V end was cut by 1 base, the J end by 0 bases, with 16 bases between. The CDR3 loop is CASSQVFGRHGSYEQYF. CDR3 nucleotide sequence: TGCGCCAGCAGCCAAGTCTTCGGAAGGCACGGCTCCTACGAGCAGTACTTC.

The chain links TRBV6-5 to TRBJ2-7, with 10 bases aligning to TRBD1. CDR3 length: 15 amino acids. Germline V CDR1 and CDR2: MNHEY, SVGAGI. V shed 6 bases and J 3 bases; nucleotides not matched to a gene: 8. DNA for the CDR3: TGTGCCAGCAGCGCCGGGACAGGGGCCTTCTACGAGCAGTACTTC. Translation: CASSAGTGAFYEQYF.

The chain uses TRBV6-6 and TRBJ2-4, with TRBD2 as a possible D gene (5 bases). Trimming cost V 7 bases and J 2 bases, with 18 bases left between them. This CDR3 comprises 16 residues. In germline, CDR1 is MNHNY, CDR2 SVGAGI (reference sequence). CDR3 sequence reads: CASTLPGVGSKNIQYF. Here the CDR3 DNA reads TGTGCCAGCACCCTCCCCGGGGTCGGGTCCAAAAACATTCAGTACTTC.

The V call is TRBV29-1, the J call TRBJ2-5; no clear D gene. Germline loops: CDR1 SQVTM, CDR2 ANQGSEA. The V and J ends lost 4 bases and 5 bases respectively, with 14 bases between them. This CDR3 spans 13 amino acids. The chain's CDR3 is CSVAMDLGETQYF. The CDR3 DNA follows: TGCAGCGTTGCAATGGACCTCGGGGAGACCCAGTACTTC.

Within the sample, this clone is medium-sized. The V call is TRBV6-1, the J call TRBJ2-2, with 10 bases fitting TRBD2. CDR1 and CDR2 from the germline V gene are MNHNS and SASEGT. The CDR3 consists of 17 residues. J lost 0 bases, V lost 3 bases, and 4 bases had no gene match. The CDR3 region is CASSETSGRSNTGELFF. CDR3 coding DNA: TGTGCCAGCAGTGAGACTAGCGGGCGATCGAACACCGGGGAGCTGTTTTTT.

The rearrangement joins TRBV27 to TRBJ2-7; 14 nucleotides agree with TRBD2. V was pared by 7 bases and J by 5 bases, with 16 bases of the junction left unmatched. The CDR3 has 18 amino acids. CDR1 is MNHEY and CDR2 is SMNVEV in the germline V gene (reference sequence). The CDR3 DNA reads as TGTGCCAGCATCTCTCCTTCGGGACTAGCGGGAGTTCTGCACGAGCAGTACTTC. It translates to CASISPSGLAGVLHEQYF.

This rearrangement joins TRBV5-6 to TRBJ2-1; 7 bases agree with TRBD2. The CDR3 has 12 amino acids. V lost 4 bases, J lost 5 bases, and 0 bases stayed unmatched. In germline, CDR1 is SGHDT, CDR2 YYEEEE. CDR3 in DNA: TGTGCCAGCAGCCTAGCGGACAATGAGCAGTTCTTC. Amino acids: CASSLADNEQFF.